The 27 T cell receptor beta chains reported below all come from one sample, sequenced in a study of blood T cell repertoires in COVID-19. The table came from immunoSEQ multiplex PCR; TCRdb's copy has only in-frame clones and leaves some out. This sample has 150,000 or so clones, with 70% to 85% found just once. The specimen sequenced was peripheral blood. These receptors originate from a man aged 55-75 years with COVID-19, enrolled during active disease.

The chain joins TRBV12-3 or TRBV12-4 to TRBJ2-7; 7 positions match TRBD1. The CDR3 is 13 residues long. Trimming removed 6 bases from V and 7 bases from J; junction bases left unmatched: 9. CDR3 loop: CASRRTGTEEQYF. The CDR3 DNA reads as TGTGCCAGCAGGAGGACAGGAACAGAAGAGCAGTACTTC.

This chain joins TRBV6-5 and TRBJ2-7; D call uncertain. Per the germline V gene, CDR1 is MNHEY and CDR2 is SVGAGI. V lost 5 bases and J lost 2, with 13 bases in between. This CDR3 contains 14 residues. The chain's CDR3 is CASSISGRPYEQYF. CDR3 nucleotides: TGTGCCAGCAGTATCTCAGGAAGGCCCTACGAGCAGTACTTC.

There are a few counts of this clone. The chain combines TRBV6-5 with TRBJ1-3, with 8 bases identical to TRBD1. The ends lost 2 bases at V and 4 bases at J; junction bases unmatched: 4. The CDR3 contains 15 residues. From germline, CDR1 is MNHEY and CDR2 SVGAGI. The CDR3 DNA sequence: TGTGCCAGCAGTTACCGCGGGACAGGCGGAAACACCATATATTTT. Translation gives CASSYRGTGGNTIYF.

The V gene is TRBV7-2, the J gene TRBJ2-1; 10 nucleotides agree with TRBD2. Germline V gives CDR1 SGHTA, CDR2 FQGNSA. V was pared by 5 bases and J by 6 bases, with 7 bases of the junction left unmatched. CDR3 length equals 15 residues. The CDR3 sequence: CASSVLAGNGNEQFF. The CDR3 DNA reads TGTGCCAGCAGCGTACTAGCGGGAAATGGCAATGAGCAGTTCTTC.

A few counts support this clone. J is TRBJ1-6 and V is TRBV30; TRBD1 matches at 9 bases. This CDR3 has 14 residues. CDR1 is GTSNPN and CDR2 is SVGIG in the germline V gene (reference sequence). After removal of 4 bases from V and 9 bases from J, the junction contained 7 bases not matched to a gene. This CDR3 reads CAWNAGTGFSPLHF. Here the CDR3 DNA reads TGTGCCTGGAACGCCGGGACAGGGTTTTCACCCCTCCACTTT. The entire variable domain, with the rest obtained from reference TRBV30 and TRBJ1-6, is as follows: SQTIHQWPATLVQPVGSPLSLECTVEGTSNPNLYWYRQAAGRGLQLLFYSVGIGQISSEVPQNLSASRPQDRQFILSSKKLLLSDSGFYLCAWNAGTGFSPLHFGNGTRLTVT.

The chain uses TRBV7-3 and TRBJ1-2; TRBD1 aligns across 7 bases. J was trimmed by 4 bases and V by 5 bases; bases with no gene match: 4. Germline assignment: CDR1 SGHTA and CDR2 FQGTGA. The length of the CDR3 is 13 residues. The CDR3: CASSRGTVYGYTF. DNA for the CDR3: TGTGCCAGCAGCCGAGGGACAGTCTATGGCTACACCTTC.

The rearrangement links TRBV12-3 or TRBV12-4 to TRBJ1-5; D is undetermined. The CDR3 covers 13 residues. V was trimmed by 7 bases and J by 6 bases, leaving 13 bases between them. CDR3 bases: TGTGCCAGCACCGGAGATGGATCTCAGCCCCAGCATTTT. It encodes CASTGDGSQPQHF.

The chain carries TRBV6-5 and TRBJ1-1, with D possibly TRBD1 on 5 matching bases. V was trimmed by 5 bases and J by 5 bases, leaving 12 bases between them. The length of the CDR3 is 13 residues. CDR1 MNHEY and CDR2 SVGAGI come from the germline V gene. The CDR3 region has the DNA TGTGCCAGCAGTCTCCACGGGGGTACTGAAGCTTTCTTT. Translation: CASSLHGGTEAFF.

CDR3 loop: CASSYVSGGVHGGDTQYF. The CDR3 coding sequence is TGTGCCAGCAGTTACGTTAGCGGGGGAGTTCACGGGGGAGATACGCAGTATTTT. The V and J genes are TRBV6-2 or TRBV6-3 and TRBJ2-3; TRBD2 matches at 9 bases. This CDR3 contains 18 residues. V lost 2 bases to trimming and J lost 5 bases; unmatched junction nucleotides: 14. Germline V gives CDR1 MNHEY, CDR2 SVGEGT.

This clone came up a few times. The J gene is TRBJ1-1, the V gene TRBV10-3, with D perhaps matching TRBD1 (5 bases). This CDR3 is 14 amino acids long. Trimming stripped 4 bases from V and 1 base from J, with 10 bases between. From germline, CDR1 is ENHRY and CDR2 SYGVKD. As DNA, the CDR3 is TGTGCCATCAGTGGGGGACTCCAGAACACTGAAGCTTTCTTT. Protein sequence: CAISGGLQNTEAFF.

The chain links TRBV11-2 to TRBJ1-1; the match to TRBD1 covers 12 bases. The germline V gene encodes CDR1 SGHAT and CDR2 FQNNGV. Trimming cost V 5 bases and J 5 bases; bases outside gene matches: 6. The CDR3 covers 15 residues. The DNA for the CDR3 is TGTGCCAGCAGCGCCCCGGGACAGGGGGCAACTGAAGCTTTCTTT. It codes for CASSAPGQGATEAFF.

The CDR3 region is CASNERESLDGYTF. The CDR3 nucleotides read TGTGCCAGCAACGAGAGGGAGAGTTTAGATGGCTACACCTTC. The rearrangement uses TRBV6-5 and TRBJ1-2, with no clear D. CDR1 MNHEY and CDR2 SVGAGI come from the germline V gene. This CDR3 contains 14 residues. Trimming removed 7 bases at V and 6 bases at J, with 18 bases between.

This clone was counted a few times. The genes are TRBV5-1 and TRBJ1-3; 7 bases match TRBD1. Germline V CDR1 and CDR2: SGHRS, YFSETQ. The CDR3 sequence is 13 residues long. V shed 4 bases and J 4 bases; nucleotides not matched to a gene: 2. The CDR3 sequence is CASSEGQGNTIYF. The CDR3 coding sequence is TGCGCCAGCAGCGAGGGACAGGGAAACACCATATATTTT.

The chain is built from TRBV7-2 and TRBJ1-5; no firm D call. V was clipped by 3 bases and J by 2 bases, with 11 bases between them. This CDR3 has 15 residues. Germline V lookup: CDR1 SGHTA, CDR2 FQGNSA. The CDR3, as DNA: TGTGCCAGCAGCTTCGGATCGGGAGGCAATCAGCCCCAGCATTTT. Residues: CASSFGSGGNQPQHF.

This clone was counted a few times. The chain carries TRBV2 and TRBJ1-1; TRBD1 matches at 8 bases. CDR1 and CDR2 (germline): SNHLY, FYNNEI. V lost 6 bases and J lost 0; bases outside the gene matches: 6. CDR3 length: 15 amino acids. The CDR3 is CASRGQVIMNTEAFF. The CDR3 DNA follows: TGTGCCAGCAGGGGACAGGTGATAATGAACACTGAAGCTTTCTTT.

The V call is TRBV11-3, the J call TRBJ1-1, with 8 bases that match TRBD1. The CDR3 totals 17 residues. With 5 bases clipped from V and 6 bases from J, the junction kept 17 bases outside the gene matches. CDR1 and CDR2 from the germline V gene are SGHNT and YENEEA. The CDR3 bases are TGTGCCAGCAGCCCCCGTGACAGGGGTAGGCCGGAGGCTGAAGCTTTCTTT. It translates to CASSPRDRGRPEAEAFF.

The CDR3 DNA reads TGTGCCAGTAGTAGGGGGGGTGTTGGCAATCAGCCCCAGCATTTT. Its translation: CASSRGGVGNQPQHF. V is TRBV19 and J is TRBJ1-5; D perhaps matches TRBD1 (5 bases). This CDR3 region has 15 residues. The V end was cut by 4 bases, the J end by 2 bases, with 12 bases between. Germline CDR1 is LNHDA and CDR2 is SQIVND (reference sequence).

This clone was counted only a few times. J is TRBJ2-7 and V is TRBV9; TRBD1 matches 10 bases. CDR3 length: 15 amino acids. V lost 3 bases, J lost 2 bases, and 5 bases stayed unmatched. CDR1 SGDLS and CDR2 YYNGEE come from the germline V gene. DNA for the CDR3: TGTGCCAGCAGCGCTGAGGACAGGGGGGCCTACGAGCAGTACTTC. It encodes CASSAEDRGAYEQYF.

V usage is TRBV19 and J usage is TRBJ1-1; D unresolved. Trimming left V 3 bases short and J 6 bases short, with 11 bases between. Germline V CDR1 and CDR2: LNHDA, SQIVND (reference sequence). The CDR3 totals 13 residues. In DNA, the CDR3 is TGTGCCAGTAGTATGTATTCCGGGTCTGAAGCTTTCTTT. Protein sequence: CASSMYSGSEAFF.

The rearrangement joins TRBV10-3 to TRBJ1-5; D not certain. The germline gives CDR1 ENHRY, CDR2 SYGVKD. With 10 bases removed from V and 1 base from J, the gap between germline ends came to 14 bases. The length of the CDR3 is 14 residues. The CDR3 bases are TGTGCCACCGCGTCAACTCCCAGCAATCAGCCCCAGCATTTT. The encoded protein is CATASTPSNQPQHF.

This sequence joins TRBV7-2 and TRBJ2-7; maybe TRBD1 (6 bases). The CDR3 is made up of 13 amino acids. Germline CDR1 reads SGHTA; CDR2 reads FQGNSA. V dropped 5 bases and J dropped 6 bases, with 14 bases sitting between them. As DNA, the CDR3 is TGTGCCAGCAGCCTACAGGGTCAGCGCGAGCAGTACTTC. Its protein product is CASSLQGQREQYF.

The V call is TRBV19, the J call TRBJ1-6; 7 nucleotides agree with TRBD1. The CDR3 sequence is 14 residues long. Germline CDR1 LNHDA, CDR2 SQIVND (reference sequence). The V segment lost 3 bases and the J segment 8 bases; nucleotides outside the gene matches: 4. The CDR3 spells CASSIGTEDSPLHF. CDR3 nucleotide sequence: TGTGCCAGTAGTATTGGGACAGAAGATTCACCCCTCCACTTT.

The gene calls are TRBV12-3 or TRBV12-4 and TRBJ2-2; TRBD1 might be the D (5 bases). V was pared by 7 bases and J by 3 bases, with 9 bases between. CDR3 length: 13 residues. This chain's CDR3 is CASTRVDTGELFF. DNA of the CDR3: TGTGCCAGCACCAGGGTTGACACCGGGGAGCTGTTTTTT.

J is TRBJ1-4 and V is TRBV5-1, with a tentative D call TRBD1 (6 bases). V lost 5 bases, J lost 2 bases, and 16 bases lay in between. Germline values: CDR1 SGHRS, CDR2 YFSETQ. The CDR3 runs to 16 residues. The CDR3 region has the DNA TGCGCCAGCAGGCCCCCGGGAGGGGGGACTAATGAAAAACTGTTTTTT. Translation: CASRPPGGGTNEKLFF.

The chain carries TRBV5-4 and TRBJ1-6, with TRBD1 as a possible D gene (6 bases). The V gene lost 0 bases and the J gene lost 6 bases, with 10 bases spanning the gap. Germline assignment: CDR1 SGHNT and CDR2 YYREEE (reference sequence). The CDR3 consists of 15 residues. CDR3: CASSLGPGVNSPLHF. CDR3 sequence (DNA): TGTGCCAGCAGCTTGGGGCCAGGGGTTAATTCACCCCTCCACTTT.

The chain joins TRBV7-3 to TRBJ2-1; 12 bases are a match to TRBD1. CDR3 length: 15 residues. J lost 8 bases, V lost 4 bases, and 6 bases had no gene match. Per the germline V gene, CDR1 is SGHTA and CDR2 is FQGTGA. The CDR3 here is CASSSGTGGVDEQFF. Written as DNA, the CDR3 is TGTGCCAGCAGCTCTGGGACAGGGGGCGTCGATGAGCAGTTCTTC.

The chain has TRBV30 and TRBJ1-1; D is ambiguous. Germline CDR1 and CDR2: GTSNPN and SVGIG (reference sequence). V was clipped by 0 bases and J by 0 bases, with 8 bases between them. This CDR3 is 14 amino acids long. The CDR3, as DNA: TGTGCCTGGAGTGTACTTTCCCTGAACACTGAAGCTTTCTTT. It specifies CAWSVLSLNTEAFF.